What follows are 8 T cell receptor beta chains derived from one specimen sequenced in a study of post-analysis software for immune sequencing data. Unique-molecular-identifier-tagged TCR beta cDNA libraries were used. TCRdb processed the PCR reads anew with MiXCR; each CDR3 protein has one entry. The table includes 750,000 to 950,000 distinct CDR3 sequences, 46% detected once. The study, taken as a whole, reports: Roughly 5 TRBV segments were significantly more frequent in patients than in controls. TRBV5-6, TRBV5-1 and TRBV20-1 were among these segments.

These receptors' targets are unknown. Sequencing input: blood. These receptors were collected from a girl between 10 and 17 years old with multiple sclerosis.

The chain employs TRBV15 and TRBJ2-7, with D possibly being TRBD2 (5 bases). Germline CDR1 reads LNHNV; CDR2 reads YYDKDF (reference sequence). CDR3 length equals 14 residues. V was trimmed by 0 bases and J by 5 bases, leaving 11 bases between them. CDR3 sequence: CATSRDLASHEQYF. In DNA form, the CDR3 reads TGTGCCACCAGCAGAGACCTAGCTTCCCACGAGCAGTACTTC.

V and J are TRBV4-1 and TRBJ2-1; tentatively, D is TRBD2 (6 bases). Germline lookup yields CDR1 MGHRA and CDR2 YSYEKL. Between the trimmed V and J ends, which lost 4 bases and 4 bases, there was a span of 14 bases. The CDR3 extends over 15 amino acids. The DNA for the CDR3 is TGCGCCAGCAGCCTTAATCTGGAGGGATACAATGAGCAGTTCTTC. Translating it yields CASSLNLEGYNEQFF.

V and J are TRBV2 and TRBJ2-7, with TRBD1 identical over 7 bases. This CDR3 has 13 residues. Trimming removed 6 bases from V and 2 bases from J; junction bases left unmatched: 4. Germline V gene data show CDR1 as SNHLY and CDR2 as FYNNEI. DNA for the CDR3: TGTGCCAGCAGGGGACAGCCTCCCTACGAGCAGTACTTC. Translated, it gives CASRGQPPYEQYF.

CDR3 bases: TGTGCCAGCAGCCAAGACCCATCTATTCCCACTGAAGCTTTCTTT. Amino acid sequence: CASSQDPSIPTEAFF. The V gene is TRBV3-1, the J gene TRBJ1-1; D gene uncertain. The CDR3 loop spans 15 amino acids. Germline loops: CDR1 LGHDT, CDR2 YNNKEL (reference sequence). V was clipped by 0 bases and J by 4 bases, with 12 bases between them.

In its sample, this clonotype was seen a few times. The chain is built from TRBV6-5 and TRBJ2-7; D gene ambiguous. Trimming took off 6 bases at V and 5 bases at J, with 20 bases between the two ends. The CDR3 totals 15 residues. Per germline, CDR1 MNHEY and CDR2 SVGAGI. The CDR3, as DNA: TGTGCCAGCAGACCGACCGGACCCATTAGGGACGAGCAGTACTTC. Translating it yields CASRPTGPIRDEQYF.

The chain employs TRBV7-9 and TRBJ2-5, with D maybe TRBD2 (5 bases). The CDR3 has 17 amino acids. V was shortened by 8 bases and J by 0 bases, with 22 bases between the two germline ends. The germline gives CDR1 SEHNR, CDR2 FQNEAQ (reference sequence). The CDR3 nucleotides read TGTGCCAGCGGCACTACATCCCAAGGCGGGTACCAAGAGACCCAGTACTTC. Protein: CASGTTSQGGYQETQYF.

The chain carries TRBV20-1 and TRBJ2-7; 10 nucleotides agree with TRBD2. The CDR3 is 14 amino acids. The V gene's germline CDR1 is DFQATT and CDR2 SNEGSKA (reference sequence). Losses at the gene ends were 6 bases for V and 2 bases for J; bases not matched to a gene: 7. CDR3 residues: CSAHHSGRPYEQYF. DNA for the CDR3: TGCAGTGCCCACCATAGCGGGAGGCCCTACGAGCAGTACTTC.

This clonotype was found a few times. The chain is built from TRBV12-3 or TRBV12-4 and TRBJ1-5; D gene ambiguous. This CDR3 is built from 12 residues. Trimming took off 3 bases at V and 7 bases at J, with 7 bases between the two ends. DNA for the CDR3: TGTGCCAGCAGTTTTGGAGTCCAGCCCCAGCATTTT. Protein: CASSFGVQPQHF.